This note documents a single TCR beta chain sequence. Its target is not known. CDR3 length equals 14 residues. V was clipped by 1 base and J by 1 base, with 8 bases between them. Germline CDR1 reads MDHEN; CDR2 reads SYDVKM. This specimen comes from a study of lymphopenia after photon versus proton radiotherapy. Assay: immunoSEQ multiplex PCR; the TCRdb copy retains only in-frame clones and omits some. The table includes roughly 63,000 clones, less than 85% detected once. Study-wide points: Post-nadir diversity loss with photons came from oligoclonal expansion, particularly CD8+ Temra cells. Post-nadir TCR diversity decline inversely tracked overall survival among those who died. Relative stability marked proton patients; photon patients lost diversity and naive cells. Better survival with proton therapy was suggested as possible, not demonstrated.

This specimen was peripheral blood, taken from a patient treated with proton-based radiotherapy. The receptor was isolated from a man in his sixties with pancreatic cancer. This chain joins TRBV28 and TRBJ2-7; D ambiguous. As DNA, the CDR3 is TGTGCCAGCAGTTTATTTCCCTCGTCCTACGAGCAGTACTTC. Protein product: CASSLFPSSYEQYF.